These 30 T cell receptor beta chains share one sample of origin, sequenced in a study of blood T cells in healthy people across ages. It was with a sample-barcoded 5' primer and a J-beta primer mix that a second PCR of roughly 7 to 11 cycles was run. TCRdb passed the 5' RACE reads through MiXCR, listing each CDR3 protein once. This sample has fewer than 2,000,000 distinct CDR3 sequences; 30% to 35% occur once, and the top ten carry about 11%. Material for sequencing was blood. The receptors derive from a woman between 25 and 40 years old in good health.

This clonotype was observed a single time. This rearrangement joins TRBV11-2 to TRBJ2-1; 8 positions agree with TRBD2. From germline, CDR1 is SGHAT and CDR2 FQNNGV. J gave up 8 bases and V 0 bases, and 9 bases lay outside the gene matches. This CDR3 is built from 16 residues. Here the CDR3 reads CASSLEPGLGPYEQFF. In DNA, the CDR3 is TGTGCCAGCAGCTTAGAGCCGGGACTAGGTCCCTATGAGCAGTTCTTC.

V usage is TRBV5-5 and J usage is TRBJ2-3; possibly TRBD2 for D (5 bases). Trimming shortened V by 0 bases and J by 11 bases, and 16 bases separated the two germline ends. Germline V lookup: CDR1 SGHKS, CDR2 YYEKEE (reference sequence). This CDR3 has 14 residues. CDR3 residues: CASSLDTGSQGQYF. CDR3 nucleotides: TGTGCCAGCAGCTTGGATACGGGATCCCAAGGGCAGTATTTT.

A few counts support this clonotype. The gene calls are TRBV10-3 and TRBJ2-1; 11 nucleotides line up with TRBD2. CDR3 length: 16 amino acids. Looked up from germline, CDR1 is ENHRY and CDR2 is SYGVKD. V trimming: 10 bases; J trimming: 5 bases; junction bases outside the gene matches: 13. CDR3 DNA: TGTGCCACCGTGGCGTCAGGACTAGCGGGTCACAATGAGCAGTTCTTC. Translated, it gives CATVASGLAGHNEQFF.

As regards this clonotype: Given a much more abundant clone one base away, this may be a read error. V and J are TRBV12-3 or TRBV12-4 and TRBJ2-3; D remains ambiguous. The CDR3 consists of 13 residues. CDR3 DNA: TGTGCCAGCAGGTTTCTCCGCACCGATACGCAGTATTTT. It encodes CASRFLRTDTQYF.

This clonotype was seen a handful of times. The genes are TRBV12-3 or TRBV12-4 and TRBJ1-4; the D is unclear. V was shortened by 3 bases and J by 0 bases, with 8 bases between the two germline ends. CDR3 size: 15 residues. The CDR3 loop is CASSLNSPTNEKLFF. The DNA for the CDR3 is TGTGCCAGCAGTTTGAACAGTCCAACTAATGAAAAACTGTTTTTT.

This clonotype showed up just a few times. The chain uses TRBV27 and TRBJ2-7; TRBD1 matches at 10 bases. Per the germline V gene, CDR1 is MNHEY and CDR2 is SMNVEV (reference sequence). This CDR3 has 14 residues. V shed 1 base and J 6 bases; nucleotides not matched to a gene: 3. The DNA for the CDR3 is TGTGCCAGCAGTTTATTTGGGACAGGGGTCGAGCAGTACTTC. Encoded protein: CASSLFGTGVEQYF.

The rearrangement joins TRBV30 to TRBJ2-2; D might be TRBD2 (5 bases). Trimming cost V 0 bases and J 6 bases, with 11 bases left between them. CDR3 length: 14 residues. Germline values: CDR1 GTSNPN, CDR2 SVGIG (reference sequence). This CDR3 is CAWSVGESSGELFF. The CDR3 DNA reads TGTGCCTGGAGTGTGGGAGAATCGTCCGGGGAGCTGTTTTTT.

This clonotype was picked up one time. The rearrangement uses TRBV4-1 and TRBJ1-1; D remains unclear. The CDR3 covers 15 residues. Germline values: CDR1 MGHRA, CDR2 YSYEKL. Trimming stripped 1 base from V and 3 bases from J, with 12 bases between. The CDR3 is CASSQADVMDTEAFF. CDR3 DNA: TGCGCCAGCAGCCAAGCAGATGTAATGGACACTGAAGCTTTCTTT.

Concerning this clonotype itself: This sequence may be a read error, since a much larger clone differs from it by one base. The rearrangement joins TRBV5-1 to TRBJ2-5; 8 bases map to TRBD2. Looked up from germline, CDR1 is SGHRS and CDR2 is YFSETQ. V lost 4 bases, J lost 1 base, and 9 bases stayed unmatched. CDR3 size: 16 residues. DNA for the CDR3: TGCGCCAGCAGCGCGGGGGCTAGCGGGCCCCAAGAGACCCAGTACTTC. Translating gives CASSAGASGPQETQYF. The complete variable domain, with remaining parts taken from reference TRBV5-1 and TRBJ2-5, reads KAGVTQTPRYLIKTRGQQVTLSCSPISGHRSVSWYQQTPGQGLQFLFEYFSETQRNKGNFPGRFSGRQFSNSRSEMNVSTLELGDSALYLCASSAGASGPQETQYFGPGTRLLVL.

The V and J genes are TRBV12-3 or TRBV12-4 and TRBJ2-1; the match to TRBD2 covers 11 bases. Trimming at V came to 6 bases and at J to 6 bases, leaving 7 bases not matched to a gene. CDR3 length: 15 residues. For the CDR3, the DNA is TGTGCCAGCAGGACTACCGGGACTAGCGGCAATGAGCAGTTCTTC. Encoded protein: CASRTTGTSGNEQFF.

V is TRBV15 and J is TRBJ2-2, with TRBD2 matching over 7 bases. V dropped 0 bases and J dropped 7; count of bases not matched to a gene: 2. The CDR3 spans 14 residues. The germline V gene has CDR1 LNHNV and CDR2 YYDKDF (reference sequence). CDR3 sequence: CATSRDREGGELFF. DNA of the CDR3: TGTGCCACCAGCAGAGACAGGGAGGGCGGGGAGCTGTTTTTT.

V and J are TRBV15 and TRBJ1-4, with D uncertain. This CDR3 is 16 amino acids long. The germline V and J ends were trimmed by 1 base and 4 bases, with 13 bases remaining between them. Germline-derived CDR1 and CDR2 are LNHNV and YYDKDF (reference sequence). The CDR3 here is CATSRVQVPFNEKLFF. CDR3 sequence (DNA): TGTGCCACCAGCAGAGTTCAGGTGCCCTTTAATGAAAAACTGTTTTTT.

The chain joins TRBV10-2 to TRBJ2-7; 8 bases agree with TRBD1. Germline CDR1 WSHSY, CDR2 SAAADI. This CDR3 has 15 amino acids. V lost 3 bases to trimming and J lost 3 bases; unmatched junction nucleotides: 7. CDR3 loop: CASSESGQGIYEQYF. The DNA for the CDR3 is TGCGCCAGCAGTGAATCCGGACAGGGTATCTACGAGCAGTACTTC.

CDR3 sequence reads: CASEEGGGAPYQETQYF. CDR3 coding DNA: TGTGCCAGCGAAGAGGGCGGGGGGGCCCCATACCAAGAGACCCAGTACTTC. The V call is TRBV13, the J call TRBJ2-5, with 9 bases lining up with TRBD2. The CDR3 consists of 17 residues. Germline V gene data show CDR1 as PRHDT and CDR2 as FYEKMQ (reference sequence). With V trimmed by 8 bases and J by 0 bases, 13 bases remained unmatched.

This clonotype was seen only a few times. Given a much more abundant clone one base away, this may be a read error. The chain links TRBV11-1 to TRBJ2-2; 8 nucleotides align to TRBD2. This CDR3 region has 16 residues. Germline CDR1 and CDR2: SGHAT and FQDESV (reference sequence). The DNA for the CDR3 is TGTGCCAGCAGCTTAGTGTTCCAGCGGGAGACCGGGGAGCGGTTTTTT. Encoded protein: CASSLVFQRETGERFF. The full variable domain, in which reference TRBV11-1 and TRBJ2-2 provide the parts outside the CDR3, is EAEVAQSPRYKITEKSQAVAFWCDPISGHATLYWYRQILGQGPELLVQFQDESVVDDSQLPKDRFSAERLKGVDSTLKIQPAELGDSAMYLCASSLVFQRETGERFFGEGSRLTVL.

This chain uses TRBV5-1 with TRBJ2-1; TRBD2 matches at 12 bases. V lost 0 bases to trimming and J lost 7 bases; unmatched junction nucleotides: 5. The CDR3 is made up of 16 amino acids. Germline loops: CDR1 SGHRS, CDR2 YFSETQ. The CDR3 spells CASSLASSGGVNEQFF. Here the CDR3 DNA reads TGCGCCAGCAGCTTGGCCTCTAGCGGGGGGGTAAATGAGCAGTTCTTC.

The chain employs TRBV4-1 and TRBJ2-5; D is unclear. The CDR3 length is 14 residues. The V gene lost 8 bases and the J gene lost 5 bases, with 18 bases spanning the gap. CDR1 is MGHRA and CDR2 is YSYEKL in the germline V gene. The CDR3 is CASGETPGRETQYF. The CDR3 DNA sequence: TGCGCCAGCGGAGAAACGCCCGGGCGTGAGACCCAGTACTTC.

Points on this clonotype: Just one base apart from a much larger clone, this may be a read error. V gene TRBV13 combines with J gene TRBJ2-1; TRBD1 might be the D (5 bases). In germline, CDR1 is PRHDT, CDR2 FYEKMQ (reference sequence). The CDR3 loop spans 15 amino acids. The CDR3 is CTSSFGASSYNEQFF. The CDR3 bases are TGTACCAGCAGCTTTGGGGCGAGCTCCTACAATGAGCAGTTCTTC.

The table lists this clonotype with a few counts. The chain recombines TRBV21-1 with TRBJ2-5; the table calls TRBD1, which could not be checked here. TRBV21-1 is designated a pseudogene. The CDR3 contains 17 residues. The CDR3 DNA sequence: TGTGCCAGCAGCACTACTCAAGGGACAGAGGCGAGAGAGACCCAGTACTTC. Amino acids: CASSTTQGTEARETQYF.

In this sample, this clonotype turned up once. This sequence joins TRBV19 and TRBJ2-3, with 8 bases identical to TRBD1. CDR3 length: 14 amino acids. Trimming removed 6 bases from V and 2 bases from J; junction bases left unmatched: 4. Germline V gives CDR1 LNHDA, CDR2 SQIVND (reference sequence). This CDR3 is CASRWDRFTDTQYF. The CDR3 DNA reads TGTGCCAGTAGATGGGACAGGTTCACAGATACGCAGTATTTT.

This clonotype was found many times. The gene calls are TRBV28 and TRBJ2-7; TRBD1 aligns across 9 bases. Germline-derived CDR1 and CDR2 are MDHEN and SYDVKM. The CDR3 has 14 residues. V shed 5 bases and J 4 bases; nucleotides not matched to a gene: 6. The CDR3 reads CASSPLGQGYEQYF. The DNA of the CDR3 is TGTGCCAGCAGTCCACTTGGACAGGGGTACGAGCAGTACTTC.

This clonotype showed up just a few times. Here the CDR3 DNA reads TGTGCCAGCAGACTAGACCCAAACACCGGGGAGCTGTTTTTT. As protein: CASRLDPNTGELFF. V is TRBV28 and J is TRBJ2-2; perhaps TRBD2 as D (5 bases). Trimming took off 6 bases at V and 2 bases at J, with 10 bases between the two ends. The CDR3 covers 14 residues. The germline gives CDR1 MDHEN, CDR2 SYDVKM.

As DNA, the CDR3 is TGTGCCAGCAGCTTAGTACTAGCGGGATCAGTTCCTTATTACAATGAGCAGTTCTTC. Residues: CASSLVLAGSVPYYNEQFF. The chain links TRBV7-2 to TRBJ2-1; 10 bases are shared with TRBD2. V lost 1 base and J lost 4; bases outside the gene matches: 13. The CDR3 runs 19 residues. Germline V gene sequence: CDR1 SGHTA, CDR2 FQGNSA.

The table lists this clonotype with a few counts. The chain joins TRBV2 to TRBJ1-1; D possibly corresponds to TRBD1 (5 bases). The CDR3 contains 14 residues. CDR1 SNHLY and CDR2 FYNNEI come from the germline V gene. Trimming took off 3 bases at V and 6 bases at J, with 14 bases between the two ends. This CDR3 is CASSDRDLRPEAFF. Written as DNA, the CDR3 is TGTGCCAGCAGTGACCGGGACCTCCGGCCTGAAGCTTTCTTT.

This chain joins TRBV5-1 and TRBJ2-5, with D possibly being TRBD1 (6 bases). Looked up from germline, CDR1 is SGHRS and CDR2 is YFSETQ. Trimming took off 0 bases at V and 5 bases at J, with 14 bases between the two ends. The CDR3 has 15 residues. The CDR3 sequence: CASSLAWGRGETQYF. The CDR3 DNA sequence: TGCGCCAGCAGCTTGGCCTGGGGGCGCGGGGAGACCCAGTACTTC.

The chain employs TRBV18 and TRBJ2-5; D might be TRBD1 (5 bases). From germline, CDR1 is KGHSH and CDR2 LQKENI. The length of the CDR3 is 13 residues. V was cut by 3 bases and J by 5 bases, with 10 bases left in between. CDR3 nucleotides: TGTGCCAGCTCACCGGACATAGAGGAGACCCAGTACTTC. Protein sequence: CASSPDIEETQYF.

This chain uses TRBV29-1 with TRBJ1-1, with a tentative D call TRBD1 (6 bases). The germline V gene encodes CDR1 SQVTM and CDR2 ANQGSEA. CDR3 size: 13 residues. Trimming pared 6 bases from V and 1 base from J, leaving 12 bases between. This CDR3 reads CSVQTGRNTEAFF. In nucleotides, the CDR3 is TGCAGCGTCCAAACAGGGAGGAACACTGAAGCTTTCTTT.

About this clonotype itself: Sequence at one end of the junction differs from germline and may be a read error. The gene calls are TRBV5-1 and TRBJ2-1, with 9 positions matching TRBD1. Germline V gives CDR1 SGHRS, CDR2 YFSETQ. The CDR3 covers 14 residues. The CDR3 sequence: CASGLWTGANEQFF. CDR3 in DNA: TGCGCCAGCGGCTTGTGGACAGGGGCCAATGAGCAGTTCTTC.

The genes are TRBV5-5 and TRBJ2-3, with D possibly matching TRBD2 (6 bases). V lost 9 bases, J lost 5 bases, and 19 bases lay in between. From germline, CDR1 is SGHKS and CDR2 YYEKEE (reference sequence). The CDR3 has 14 residues. CDR3: CATEGGGKRDTQYF. The CDR3 DNA reads TGTGCCACCGAAGGAGGAGGGAAGAGAGATACGCAGTATTTT.

V is TRBV7-9 and J is TRBJ2-2; no definite D call. The CDR3 loop spans 17 amino acids. Germline lookup yields CDR1 SEHNR and CDR2 FQNEAQ (reference sequence). The V end lost 2 bases, the J end lost 1 base, and 14 bases lay between the germline ends. This CDR3 is CASSLRKPLGNTGELFF. The CDR3, as DNA: TGTGCCAGCAGCTTACGTAAGCCCCTCGGGAACACCGGGGAGCTGTTTTTT.